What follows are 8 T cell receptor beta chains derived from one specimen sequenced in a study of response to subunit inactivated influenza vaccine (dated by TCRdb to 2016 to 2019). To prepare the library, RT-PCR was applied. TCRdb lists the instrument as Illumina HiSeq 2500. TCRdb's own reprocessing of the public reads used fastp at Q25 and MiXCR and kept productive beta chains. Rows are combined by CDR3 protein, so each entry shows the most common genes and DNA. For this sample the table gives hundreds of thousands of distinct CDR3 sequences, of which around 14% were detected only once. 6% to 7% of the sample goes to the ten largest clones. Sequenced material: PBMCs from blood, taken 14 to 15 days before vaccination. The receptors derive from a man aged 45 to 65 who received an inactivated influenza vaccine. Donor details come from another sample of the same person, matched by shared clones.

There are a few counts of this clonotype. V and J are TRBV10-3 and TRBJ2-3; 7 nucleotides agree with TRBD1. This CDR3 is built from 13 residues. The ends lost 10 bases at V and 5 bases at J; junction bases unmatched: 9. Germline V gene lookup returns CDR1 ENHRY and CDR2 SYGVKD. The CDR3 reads CATKGARGDTQYF. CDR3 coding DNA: TGTGCCACGAAGGGGGCTAGGGGAGATACGCAGTATTTT.

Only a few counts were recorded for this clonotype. This CDR3 is CSARDRTGNYGYTF. CDR3 nucleotides: TGCAGTGCTAGAGATAGGACAGGAAACTATGGCTACACCTTC. The chain employs TRBV20-1 and TRBJ1-2; 7 bases agree with TRBD1. The V segment lost 0 bases and the J segment 2 bases; nucleotides outside the gene matches: 3. The CDR3 has 14 amino acids. The germline V gene has CDR1 DFQATT and CDR2 SNEGSKA (reference sequence).

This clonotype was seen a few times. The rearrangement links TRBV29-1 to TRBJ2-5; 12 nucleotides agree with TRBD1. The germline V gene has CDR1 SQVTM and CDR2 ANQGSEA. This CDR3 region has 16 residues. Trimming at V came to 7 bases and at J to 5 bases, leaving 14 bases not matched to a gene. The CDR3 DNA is TGCAGCGGGATTATCGGGACAGGGGGCTTCGATGAGACCCAGTACTTC. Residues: CSGIIGTGGFDETQYF.

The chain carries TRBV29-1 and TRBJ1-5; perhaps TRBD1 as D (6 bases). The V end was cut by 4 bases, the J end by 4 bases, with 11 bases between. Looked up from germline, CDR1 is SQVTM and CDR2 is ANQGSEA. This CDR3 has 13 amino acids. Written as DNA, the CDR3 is TGCAGCGTTGGCCACAGGGAAAATCAGCCCCAGCATTTT. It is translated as CSVGHRENQPQHF.

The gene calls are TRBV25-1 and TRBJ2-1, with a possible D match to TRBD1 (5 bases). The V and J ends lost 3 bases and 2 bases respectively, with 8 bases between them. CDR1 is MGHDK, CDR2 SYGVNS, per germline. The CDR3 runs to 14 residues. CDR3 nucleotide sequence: TGTGCCAGCAGTGAGAGGACACCCTACAATGAGCAGTTCTTC. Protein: CASSERTPYNEQFF.

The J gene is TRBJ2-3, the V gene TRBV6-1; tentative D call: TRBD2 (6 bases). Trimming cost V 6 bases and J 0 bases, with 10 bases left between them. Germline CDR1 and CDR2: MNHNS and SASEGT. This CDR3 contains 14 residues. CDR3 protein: CASRLAPSTDTQYF. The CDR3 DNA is TGTGCCAGCAGACTAGCACCCAGCACAGATACGCAGTATTTT.

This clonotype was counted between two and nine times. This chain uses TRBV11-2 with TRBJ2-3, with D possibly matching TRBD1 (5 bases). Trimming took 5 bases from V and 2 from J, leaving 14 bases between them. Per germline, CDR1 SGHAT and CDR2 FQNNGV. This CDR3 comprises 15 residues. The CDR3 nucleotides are TGTGCCAGCAGCCCTCAGGGCCTCCTCACAGATACGCAGTATTTT. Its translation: CASSPQGLLTDTQYF.

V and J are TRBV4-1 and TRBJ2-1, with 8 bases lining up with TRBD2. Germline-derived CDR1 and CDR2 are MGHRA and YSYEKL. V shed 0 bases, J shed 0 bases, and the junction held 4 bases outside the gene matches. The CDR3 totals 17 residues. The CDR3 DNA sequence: TGCGCCAGCAGCCAAGATCAACTAGCGGTCTCCTACAATGAGCAGTTCTTC. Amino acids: CASSQDQLAVSYNEQFF.